The rows below give T cell receptor beta chains drawn from one sample of a study of control samples from healthy donors and cancer patients. Method: immunoSEQ multiplex PCR; TCRdb's copy keeps in-frame clones and lacks some. Of 140,000 or so clones in the sample, roughly 90% are singletons; the top ten hold less than 5%. The sequenced sample was blood. The receptors shown here come from a man aged 30 to 45 in good health. Both conserved end residues are part of each CDR3. D genes are given only for firm matches.

j_gene: TRBJ2-5; d_gene: -; v_gene: TRBV4-2; CDR3aa: CASSPAAGTQETQYF
j_gene: TRBJ2-3; d_gene: -; v_gene: TRBV24-1; CDR3aa: CDKTPGRGPITDTQYF
j_gene: TRBJ2-2; d_gene: TRBD2; v_gene: TRBV6-6; CDR3aa: CASSYSREGTGELFF
j_gene: TRBJ1-2; d_gene: -; v_gene: TRBV4-3; CDR3aa: CASSQGRGDYGYTF
j_gene: TRBJ2-7; d_gene: -; v_gene: TRBV4-1; CDR3aa: CASSQTPGYEQYF
j_gene: TRBJ1-3; d_gene: -; v_gene: TRBV14; CDR3aa: CASSLGVLPSGNTIYF
j_gene: TRBJ2-5; d_gene: TRBD2; v_gene: TRBV10-3; CDR3aa: CAISESTSGGAGTQYF
j_gene: TRBJ2-5; d_gene: -; v_gene: TRBV15; CDR3aa: CATNTQYF
j_gene: TRBJ2-6; d_gene: -; v_gene: TRBV4-3; CDR3aa: CASSQDITSGANVLTF
j_gene: TRBJ1-1; d_gene: -; v_gene: TRBV2; CDR3aa: CASSEPRVTEAFF
j_gene: TRBJ1-2; d_gene: -; v_gene: TRBV14; CDR3aa: CASSQLNYGYTF
j_gene: TRBJ2-4; d_gene: TRBD1; v_gene: TRBV5-1; CDR3aa: CASSRTGEGIAKNIQYF
j_gene: TRBJ2-1; d_gene: TRBD2; v_gene: TRBV4-1; CDR3aa: CASSQEWTSGYNEQFF
j_gene: TRBJ2-2; d_gene: TRBD2; v_gene: TRBV5-4; CDR3aa: CASTISGSGAGELFF
j_gene: TRBJ2-7; d_gene: -; v_gene: TRBV12-3/TRBV12-4; CDR3aa: CASTSHEQYF
j_gene: TRBJ2-1; d_gene: TRBD2; v_gene: TRBV14; CDR3aa: CASSLGVLAGGNEQFF
j_gene: TRBJ2-5; d_gene: -; v_gene: TRBV7-9; CDR3aa: CASSLGAQRETQYF
j_gene: TRBJ2-5; d_gene: TRBD2; v_gene: TRBV5-4; CDR3aa: CASSKSTSGTETQYF
j_gene: TRBJ2-7; d_gene: TRBD1; v_gene: TRBV14; CDR3aa: CASSQGYGQGYEQYF
j_gene: TRBJ2-5; d_gene: -; v_gene: TRBV7-9; CDR3aa: CASSDTRLETQYF
j_gene: TRBJ2-1; d_gene: -; v_gene: TRBV5-1; CDR3aa: CASSFQRGTYNEQFF
j_gene: TRBJ2-1; d_gene: -; v_gene: TRBV24-1; CDR3aa: CATSEGRDTHNEQFF
j_gene: TRBJ1-4; d_gene: TRBD1; v_gene: TRBV5-8; CDR3aa: CASSWTGVNEKLFF
j_gene: TRBJ1-2; d_gene: -; v_gene: TRBV20-1; CDR3aa: CSAWEGYGYTF
j_gene: TRBJ2-1; d_gene: TRBD1; v_gene: TRBV12-5; CDR3aa: CASGLGGTGGFDEQFF
j_gene: TRBJ2-7; d_gene: TRBD2; v_gene: TRBV6-5; CDR3aa: CASSRRGGFSYEQYF
j_gene: TRBJ1-1; d_gene: -; v_gene: TRBV3-1/TRBV3-2; CDR3aa: CASSQDGTRSEAFF
j_gene: TRBJ2-7; d_gene: TRBD1; v_gene: TRBV27; CDR3aa: CASRGFGTGKYEQYF
j_gene: TRBJ2-3; d_gene: TRBD2; v_gene: TRBV13; CDR3aa: CASSLVGGVADTQYF
j_gene: TRBJ2-4; d_gene: -; v_gene: TRBV9; CDR3aa: CASSPPPGAIGVGEAKNIQYF
j_gene: TRBJ2-2; d_gene: -; v_gene: TRBV5-5; CDR3aa: CASSLAGQSTGELFF
j_gene: TRBJ1-2; d_gene: -; v_gene: TRBV29-1; CDR3aa: CSVGQGRGYGYTF
j_gene: TRBJ1-5; d_gene: -; v_gene: TRBV7-2; CDR3aa: CASSLLGVGPQGTQHF
j_gene: TRBJ2-6; d_gene: -; v_gene: TRBV6-6; CDR3aa: CASSLDGTSSGANVLTF
j_gene: TRBJ1-2; d_gene: -; v_gene: TRBV2; CDR3aa: CASSPSPGYGYTF
j_gene: TRBJ2-5; d_gene: TRBD2; v_gene: TRBV11-2; CDR3aa: CASSLDEVRAGGPETQYF
j_gene: TRBJ2-7; d_gene: -; v_gene: TRBV19; CDR3aa: CASSQGGAEVYEQYF
j_gene: TRBJ1-1; d_gene: -; v_gene: TRBV9; CDR3aa: CASSVSRDTEAFF
j_gene: TRBJ2-2; d_gene: TRBD2; v_gene: TRBV9; CDR3aa: CASSPILAGEGGELFF
j_gene: TRBJ1-1; d_gene: -; v_gene: TRBV11-3; CDR3aa: CASSLQGTEAFF
j_gene: TRBJ2-5; d_gene: -; v_gene: TRBV5-1; CDR3aa: CASSTGGSRETQYF
j_gene: TRBJ2-1; d_gene: TRBD2; v_gene: TRBV6-2/TRBV6-3; CDR3aa: CASSPAGTSGYNEQFF
j_gene: TRBJ2-3; d_gene: -; v_gene: TRBV6-5; CDR3aa: CASAVGGFGDTQYF
j_gene: TRBJ2-7; d_gene: -; v_gene: TRBV5-5; CDR3aa: CASSHPGSSYEQYF
j_gene: TRBJ2-7; d_gene: TRBD1; v_gene: TRBV29-1; CDR3aa: CSVEGQDTSYEQYF
j_gene: TRBJ1-1; d_gene: -; v_gene: TRBV27; CDR3aa: CASSSWGDTEAFF
j_gene: TRBJ2-7; d_gene: -; v_gene: TRBV2; CDR3aa: CASSPPGTPHKQYF